This T cell receptor (beta chain) emerged from a study of cytomegalovirus exposure and HLA in healthy donors. Method: immunoSEQ multiplex PCR; TCRdb's copy keeps in-frame clones and lacks some. This table holds over 200,000 clones, around 90% found once. A few counts support this clone. Its antigen is as yet unknown. CDR1 is SGHDN, CDR2 FVKESK, per germline. V lost 6 bases, J lost 9 bases, and 6 bases stayed unmatched. The CDR3 is 14 residues long. Study-level points and caveats: The study recorded about 150 TCR beta chains that were cytomegalovirus-associated.

The sequence was collected from a woman between 18 and 29 years old in good health and CMV-seronegative. The chain has TRBV14 and TRBJ1-6, with 9 positions matching TRBD1. The sample taken for sequencing was PBMCs. CDR3 sequence: CASREQGAGSPLHF. CDR3 sequence (DNA): TGTGCCAGCAGGGAACAGGGGGCGGGTTCACCCCTCCACTTT. Looking up the rest from reference TRBV14 and TRBJ1-6 gives the full variable domain: EAGVTQFPSHSVIEKGQTVTLRCDPISGHDNLYWYRRVMGKEIKFLLHFVKESKQDESGMPNNRFLAERTGGTYSTLKVQPAELEDSGVYFCASREQGAGSPLHFGNGTRLTVT.